This passage covers 4 T cell receptor beta chains from one sample sequenced in a study of PD-1 blockade in classical Hodgkin lymphoma. Time point noted: cycle 4 day 1 (C4D1), after 5 to 7 weeks of nivolumab. Following autologous stem cell transplantation, relapse occurred in every patient, and exposure to brentuximab vedotin varied. The CD4+ T cells used were purified from thawed PBMCs through magnetic negative selection. Profiled with immunoSEQ multiplex PCR; TCRdb holds only in-frame clones, not every one. The profile shows 34,000 or so clones, 80% to 95% of them singletons. The specimen was CD4+ T cells from blood, collected before the fourth cycle of nivolumab. The receptor set was obtained from a human donor with classical Hodgkin lymphoma.

The chain employs TRBV5-4 and TRBJ2-7, with D maybe TRBD2 (5 bases). The germline V gene has CDR1 SGHNT and CDR2 YYREEE (reference sequence). The CDR3 is 16 residues long. V lost 0 bases and J lost 5, with 18 bases in between. CDR3 sequence reads: CASSLEAGARSDEQYF. The CDR3 DNA sequence: TGTGCCAGCAGCTTGGAGGCGGGTGCGCGTAGCGACGAGCAGTACTTC.

This clone turned up a few times. The V gene is TRBV29-1, the J gene TRBJ1-2; no definite D call. This CDR3 comprises 19 residues. Per germline, CDR1 SQVTM and CDR2 ANQGSEA. V was clipped by 6 bases and J by 3 bases, with 32 bases between them. CDR3 bases: TGCAGCGTCGCCCCACTACGGCTCGCTAGAGCGGAGGTTTACTATGGCTACACCTTC. This gives the protein CSVAPLRLARAEVYYGYTF.

The V call is TRBV6-1, the J call TRBJ1-1, with D possibly being TRBD1 (5 bases). Per the germline V gene, CDR1 is MNHNS and CDR2 is SASEGT. V shed 8 bases and J shed 6 bases, with 16 bases lying between them. The CDR3 is made up of 13 amino acids. CDR3: CASLVGDWAEAFF. The CDR3 DNA reads as TGTGCCAGCTTAGTGGGGGATTGGGCTGAAGCTTTCTTT.

V and J are TRBV6-1 and TRBJ1-1, with TRBD1 as a possible D gene (6 bases). The CDR3 length is 13 residues. V gave up 4 bases and J gave up 8 bases, with 14 bases separating them. Germline values: CDR1 MNHNS, CDR2 SASEGT. The CDR3 spells CASSVIVQGEAFF. CDR3 nucleotide sequence: TGTGCCAGCAGTGTCATTGTCCAGGGGGAAGCTTTCTTT.